The 5 T cell receptor beta chains reported below all come from one sample, sequenced in a study of blood T cell repertoires in COVID-19. Here immunoSEQ multiplex PCR was the method, and the copy in TCRdb shows in-frame clones only, minus some. The data contain approximately 20,000 clones, 70% to 90% of them singletons. Material for sequencing was peripheral blood. These receptors all stem from a man in his fifties or sixties with active COVID-19.

The chain combines TRBV23-1 with TRBJ1-4, with D possibly being TRBD1 (5 bases). TRBV23-1 qualifies as an ORF whose function is uncertain. V lost 4 bases and J lost 0, with 15 bases in between. This CDR3 region has 17 residues. CDR3 in amino acids: CASSRGTPGTTNEKLFF. As DNA, the CDR3 is TGCGCCAGCAGTCGTGGGACTCCTGGGACAACTAATGAAAAACTGTTTTTT.

This clone appeared a single time. V and J are TRBV6-4 and TRBJ1-1, with 7 nucleotides matching TRBD1. There are 13 residues in the CDR3. With V trimmed by 5 bases and J by 5 bases, 5 bases remained unmatched. CDR1 MRHNA and CDR2 SNTAGT come from the germline V gene. CDR3 sequence reads: CASSFDRETEAFF. For the CDR3, the DNA is TGTGCCAGCAGTTTCGACAGGGAGACTGAAGCTTTCTTT.

V and J are TRBV14 and TRBJ1-2; no definite D call. Trimming took off 1 base at V and 3 bases at J, with 12 bases between the two ends. Germline-derived CDR1 and CDR2 are SGHDN and FVKESK. The length of the CDR3 is 15 residues. Written as DNA, the CDR3 is TGTGCCAGCAGCCAAGGGCCCCGGAGGGACTATGGCTACACCTTC. It yields the protein CASSQGPRRDYGYTF.

CDR3 in amino acids: CASSSLSGGTPYEQYF. The CDR3 coding sequence is TGTGCCAGCAGCTCGCTTAGCGGGGGAACTCCCTACGAGCAGTACTTC. The chain employs TRBV3-1 (or the pseudogene TRBV3-2) and TRBJ2-7, with 9 bases aligning to TRBD2. J lost 2 bases, V lost 5 bases, and 10 bases had no gene match. Germline lookup yields CDR1 LGHDT and CDR2 YNNKEL (reference sequence). This CDR3 spans 16 amino acids.

The rearrangement links TRBV15 to TRBJ2-7; 7 nucleotides align to TRBD1. J was trimmed by 6 bases and V by 2 bases; bases with no gene match: 13. Looked up from germline, CDR1 is LNHNV and CDR2 is YYDKDF (reference sequence). This CDR3 comprises 16 residues. The CDR3 spells CATSRSTGTALGEQYF. CDR3 DNA sequence: TGTGCCACCAGCAGATCGACCGGGACAGCCTTAGGCGAGCAGTACTTC.